These 25 T cell receptor beta chains share one sample of origin, sequenced in a study of T cells in Graves' hyperthyroidism and ophthalmopathy (dated by TCRdb to about 2019). Libraries were made using multiplex PCR. TCRdb shows the sequencer as Illumina HiSeq 2000. The TCR beta CDR3 regions were amplified from RNA transcripts. The TCR CDR3 was subjected to a first round of RT-PCR using the HTBI primer set and the Qiagen OneStep RT-PCR kit. The public sequencing data were trimmed at Q25 with fastp and processed into clonotypes with MiXCR by TCRdb, which kept only in-frame beta chains. Each record represents a unique CDR3 protein, reported with the most common genes and DNA among its rows. Here the sample has over 250,000 distinct CDR3 sequences; roughly an eighth occur a single time. Together, the top ten hold 30% to 40% of the sample. Sequencing used blood. The receptors originated from a woman between 40 and 50 years old with Graves' ophthalmopathy.

The table lists this clonotype with many counts. This chain joins TRBV20-1 and TRBJ1-1, with D hard to call. CDR1 is DFQATT, CDR2 SNEGSKA, per germline (reference sequence). Deletions cut 0 bases from V and 3 bases from J, with 2 bases between. This CDR3 contains 11 residues. The CDR3 DNA follows: TGCAGTGCTAGAGAATACACTGAAGCTTTCTTT. It is translated as CSAREYTEAFF.

In this sample, this clonotype turned up a few times. This may be a read error: a much more frequent sequence differs by one nucleotide. This likely comes from a read error, as the CDR3 has no conserved phenylalanine or tryptophan at its end. J is TRBJ1-1 and V is TRBV3-1, with D possibly being TRBD1 (6 bases). The V gene's germline CDR1 is LGHDT and CDR2 YNNKEL (reference sequence). The V and J ends lost 6 bases and 1 base respectively, with 9 bases between them. The CDR3 sequence is 13 residues long. CDR3 residues: CASRPQGNTEAFL. CDR3 nucleotides: TGTGCCAGCAGACCACAGGGGAACACTGAAGCTTTCCTT.

In its sample, this clonotype was seen many times. The chain is built from TRBV20-1 and TRBJ2-7; 10 bases match TRBD2. Trimming took 5 bases from V and 3 from J; bases not matched to a gene: 7. Germline values: CDR1 DFQATT, CDR2 SNEGSKA (reference sequence). This CDR3 is 14 amino acids long. CDR3 loop: CSASIAGGGYEQYF. CDR3 DNA: TGCAGTGCTTCCATAGCGGGAGGAGGCTACGAGCAGTACTTC.

Ten or more counts support this clonotype. CDR3 in amino acids: CASRDTAGSDTQYF. The CDR3 DNA follows: TGTGCCAGCAGGGATACGGCCGGCTCAGATACGCAGTATTTT. The genes are TRBV2 and TRBJ2-3; D gene ambiguous. V lost 6 bases and J lost 4, with 14 bases in between. The CDR3 runs to 14 residues. The germline gives CDR1 SNHLY, CDR2 FYNNEI.

This clonotype was detected only a few times. The V gene is TRBV29-1, the J gene TRBJ1-2; D gene uncertain. The germline V and J ends were trimmed by 4 bases and 8 bases, with 11 bases remaining between them. Germline CDR1 SQVTM, CDR2 ANQGSEA. The CDR3 has 11 amino acids. The CDR3, as DNA: TGCAGCGTTGGAACAGCTTGGGGCTACACCTTC. Its protein is CSVGTAWGYTF.

The table lists this clonotype with a few counts. The CDR3 spells CASSHWDRGDNSPLHF. CDR3 in DNA: TGTGCCAGCAGCCACTGGGACAGGGGGGATAATTCACCCCTCCACTTT. The chain employs TRBV5-4 and TRBJ1-6, with 11 nucleotides matching TRBD1. Germline V gene lookup returns CDR1 SGHNT and CDR2 YYREEE (reference sequence). This CDR3 is built from 16 residues. Trimming cost V 4 bases and J 5 bases; bases outside gene matches: 5.

This clonotype was recorded many times. As DNA, the CDR3 is TGTGCCAGCAGCTTAGCAACGGGAGCAACGGCCGGGGAGCTGTTTTTT. Translation: CASSLATGATAGELFF. V gene TRBV7-9 combines with J gene TRBJ2-2; tentative D call: TRBD2 (6 bases). Germline CDR1 and CDR2: SEHNR and FQNEAQ (reference sequence). The CDR3 runs to 16 residues. The V end was cut by 0 bases, the J end by 6 bases, with 14 bases between.

This clonotype was counted only a few times. The V call is TRBV5-8, the J call TRBJ1-2; D is undetermined. CDR1 is SGHTS and CDR2 is YDEGEE in the germline V gene. The CDR3 is 14 residues long. Trimming removed 2 bases at V and 4 bases at J, with 12 bases between. The CDR3 loop reads CASSFFIQLYGYTF. The CDR3 nucleotides read TGTGCCAGCAGCTTTTTTATTCAACTCTATGGCTACACCTTC.

At least ten counts were recorded for this clonotype. J is TRBJ1-6 and V is TRBV14; the D is unclear. Germline CDR1 reads SGHDN; CDR2 reads FVKESK. Trimming cost V 1 base and J 10 bases, with 8 bases left between them. The CDR3 runs to 13 residues. CDR3 bases: TGTGCCAGCAGCCAAGCTTCGACCTCACCCCTCCACTTT. Residues: CASSQASTSPLHF.

This clonotype was detected a few times. CDR3: CAWRILTKQFF. The CDR3 coding sequence is TGTGCCTGGAGGATACTGACAAAGCAGTTCTTC. The chain uses TRBV30 and TRBJ2-1; D unclear. CDR3 length equals 11 residues. Germline-derived CDR1 and CDR2 are GTSNPN and SVGIG (reference sequence). V gave up 3 bases and J gave up 11 bases, with 11 bases separating them.

This clonotype has ten or more counts. The chain has TRBV19 and TRBJ1-1, with a tentative D call TRBD1 (6 bases). Germline V lookup: CDR1 LNHDA, CDR2 SQIVND (reference sequence). V lost 3 bases and J lost 9, with 14 bases in between. The length of the CDR3 is 13 residues. The CDR3 DNA is TGTGCCAGTAGTATCCGGGACAAGGCTCAAGCTTTCTTT. Protein product: CASSIRDKAQAFF. Full variable domain (remainder filled in from reference TRBV19 and TRBJ1-1): DGGITQSPKYLFRKEGQNVTLSCEQNLNHDAMYWYRQDPGQGLRLIYYSQIVNDFQKGDIAEGYSVSREKKESFPLTVTSAQKNPTAFYLCASSIRDKAQAFFGQGTRLTVV.

This clonotype appeared many times. The gene calls are TRBV27 and TRBJ2-6, with 15 positions matching TRBD2. Germline CDR1 MNHEY, CDR2 SMNVEV (reference sequence). This CDR3 is built from 21 residues. The trim removed 6 bases at V and 3 bases at J, leaving 15 bases unmatched. The CDR3 region is CASRTSTGTSGRIVGANVLTF. In DNA form, the CDR3 reads TGTGCCAGCAGAACAAGCACCGGGACTAGCGGGAGGATCGTTGGGGCCAACGTCCTGACTTTC.

This sequence joins TRBV5-6 and TRBJ1-2; possibly TRBD1 for D (5 bases). Germline values: CDR1 SGHDT, CDR2 YYEEEE. Trimming left V 3 bases short and J 0 bases short, with 12 bases between. The CDR3 is 15 amino acids. CDR3 DNA sequence: TGTGCCAGCAGCTCCAGGGAAACGTCTAACTATGGCTACACCTTC. This gives the protein CASSSRETSNYGYTF.

In this sample, this clonotype turned up many times. CDR3 sequence: CASSLKAGGPQGNEQFF. CDR3 DNA sequence: TGTGCCAGCAGCTTAAAGGCGGGGGGGCCTCAAGGCAATGAGCAGTTCTTC. The rearrangement joins TRBV11-3 to TRBJ2-1, with 9 positions matching TRBD2. The CDR3 is 17 amino acids. The germline gives CDR1 SGHNT, CDR2 YENEEA. With 2 bases clipped from V and 6 bases from J, the junction kept 11 bases outside the gene matches.

This clonotype was picked up a small number of times. The chain couples TRBV12-3 or TRBV12-4 to TRBJ2-6, with D perhaps TRBD1 (6 bases). The V end lost 2 bases, the J end lost 2 bases, and 10 bases lay between the germline ends. CDR3 size: 16 residues. CDR3 protein: CASSLTGSAGANVLTF. In DNA, the CDR3 is TGTGCCAGCAGTTTAACAGGGAGCGCTGGGGCCAACGTCCTGACTTTC.

This clonotype was observed at least ten times. The gene calls are TRBV20-1 and TRBJ1-2; no definite D call. The CDR3 runs to 12 residues. Looked up from germline, CDR1 is DFQATT and CDR2 is SNEGSKA (reference sequence). V lost 8 bases and J 3 bases, leaving 13 bases between the germline ends. CDR3 bases: TGCAGTTCTACAGCGAATCACTATGGCTACACCTTC. It is translated as CSSTANHYGYTF.

This clonotype was picked up many times. This chain uses TRBV27 with TRBJ2-7; D may be TRBD1 (6 bases). Per germline, CDR1 MNHEY and CDR2 SMNVEV (reference sequence). This CDR3 comprises 14 residues. Trimming left V 6 bases short and J 0 bases short, with 12 bases between. The CDR3 DNA reads as TGTGCCAGCAGACCTGGACAGAGCTCCTACGAGCAGTACTTC. This encodes CASRPGQSSYEQYF.

This clonotype was detected many times. The chain employs TRBV11-2 and TRBJ1-2; D gene ambiguous. The CDR3 covers 13 residues. CDR1 is SGHAT and CDR2 is FQNNGV in the germline V gene. Trimming shortened V by 0 bases and J by 6 bases, and 8 bases separated the two germline ends. DNA of the CDR3: TGTGCCAGCAGCTTAGATCTGGGTGATGGCTACACCTTC. Translating it yields CASSLDLGDGYTF.

This clonotype was seen many times. This sequence joins TRBV6-1 and TRBJ2-1; 7 bases align to TRBD1. Germline values: CDR1 MNHNS, CDR2 SASEGT. V gave up 3 bases and J gave up 9 bases; unmatched junction bases: 17. The CDR3 length is 17 residues. This CDR3 is CASSEGTGTARFSEQFF. CDR3 nucleotide sequence: TGTGCCAGCAGTGAGGGAACCGGGACAGCCCGTTTTAGTGAGCAGTTCTTC.

This clonotype has ten or more counts. The chain couples TRBV7-2 to TRBJ1-1; D is ambiguous. Looked up from germline, CDR1 is SGHTA and CDR2 is FQGNSA. The CDR3 consists of 13 residues. V lost 5 bases, J lost 11 bases, and 18 bases lay in between. CDR3 region: CASSNPPSGSAFF. The CDR3 DNA follows: TGTGCCAGCAGCAATCCACCGAGTGGTTCGGCTTTCTTT.

This clonotype was found many times. This chain links TRBV24-1 with TRBJ2-7; D is perhaps TRBD1 (6 bases). Germline loops: CDR1 KGHDR, CDR2 SFDVKD. CDR3 length: 14 residues. The V end was cut by 3 bases, the J end by 2 bases, with 10 bases between. DNA for the CDR3: TGTGCCACCAGTGATCCGACAGGCCCCTACGAGCAGTACTTC. Protein: CATSDPTGPYEQYF.

This clonotype came up many times. This chain uses TRBV7-6 with TRBJ2-1, with D possibly matching TRBD1 (7 bases). The CDR3 sequence is 13 residues long. V was trimmed by 5 bases and J by 9 bases, leaving 14 bases between them. Germline CDR1 is SGHVS and CDR2 is FNYEAQ. Here the CDR3 DNA reads TGTGCCAGCAGCGACGGAGGGGGCCCTGAGCAGTTCTTC. Translating it yields CASSDGGGPEQFF.

This clonotype was recorded many times. The chain combines TRBV2 with TRBJ2-7; perhaps TRBD1 as D (6 bases). Trimming shortened V by 6 bases and J by 0 bases, and 12 bases separated the two germline ends. Germline V lookup: CDR1 SNHLY, CDR2 FYNNEI. The CDR3 has 14 amino acids. The CDR3 DNA is TGTGCCAGCAGATACAGGGCTAACTCCTACGAGCAGTACTTC. Translating it yields CASRYRANSYEQYF.

This clonotype has a count of ten or more. The chain combines TRBV20-1 with TRBJ2-1; the D gene is possibly TRBD2 (5 bases). Germline lookup yields CDR1 DFQATT and CDR2 SNEGSKA (reference sequence). Trimming took 3 bases from V and 6 from J, leaving 12 bases between them. This CDR3 is built from 13 residues. CDR3 loop: CSASADSLNEQFF. The CDR3 nucleotides are TGCAGTGCTAGCGCGGACTCCCTCAATGAGCAGTTCTTC.

This clonotype was recorded at least ten times. The chain is built from TRBV7-9 and TRBJ1-6; TRBD1 agrees at 9 bases. The CDR3 contains 17 residues. CDR1 is SEHNR, CDR2 FQNEAQ, per germline (reference sequence). With 4 bases clipped from V and 8 bases from J, the junction kept 12 bases outside the gene matches. Here the CDR3 DNA reads TGTGCCAGCAGCTCACCTACAGGGGGCGCGGTGGATTCACCCCTCCACTTT. Encoded protein: CASSSPTGGAVDSPLHF.